This record looks at one TCR beta chain sequence and its context. The V gene's germline CDR1 is SQVTM and CDR2 ANQGSEA. The V segment lost 3 bases and the J segment 7 bases; nucleotides outside the gene matches: 8. The CDR3 extends over 14 amino acids. Produced via immunoSEQ multiplex PCR; TCRdb's table is partial and in-frame only. This sample has around 100,000 clones; almost 95% occur once, and the top ten carry approximately 0.97%. This entry belongs to a study of T cell changes during pregnancy in multiple sclerosis. The sequence came from a female donor with multiple sclerosis, enrolled in a pregnancy study. The chain is built from TRBV29-1 and TRBJ2-4, with 8 bases that match TRBD1. The sample in question was peripheral blood, obtained before pregnancy. CDR3 loop: CSVDPGGAGNIQYF. The DNA of the CDR3 is TGCAGCGTTGATCCAGGGGGCGCCGGGAACATTCAGTACTTC.